This T cell receptor beta chain was captured by sequencing in a study of T-cell memory formation after mild COVID-19 (dated by TCRdb to about 2021). For context, the study as a whole: Most TCR sequence clusters were specific to one of the two donors. In a couple of donors, T-cell clones that expanded and contracted after mild COVID-19 were followed by sequencing TCRalpha and TCRbeta repertoires longitudinally. Two young, previously healthy adult volunteers, one female and one male, were included in the cohort.

The CDR3 measures 17 amino acids from cysteine to phenylalanine. Just CDR3 DNA is preserved here, 51 bases in frame from base 1. The germline V gene specifies MNHEY as CDR1 and SVGAGI as CDR2. The trim is 5 bases for V and 0 bases for J, with a gap of 17 bases between the germline ends. The reads were generated on an Illumina NovaSeq 6000. TCRalpha and TCRbeta cDNA libraries were constructed by 5'RACE with constant-segment primers, with sample barcodes and unique molecular identifiers being introduced. RNA was extracted from every sample with Trizol reagent. The libraries were amplified in two PCR steps, and the second step added a second sample barcode and Illumina TruSeq adapters. Sequencing of libraries was performed on an Illumina NovaSeq with 2 x 150 bp paired-end reads. From the authors' description of their analysis: The reads were demultiplexed and collapsed into UMI-guided consensus sequences using migec v1.2.7. Using mixcr v2.1.11, UMI consensuses were aligned to TRA and TRB V and J templates and then assembled into clonotypes. A clonotype was counted as expanded or contracted only if both edgeR and NoisET called the change significant, with noise models trained on biological replicates. edgeR calls used a false discovery rate-adjusted p below 0.01 and a log2 fold-change threshold of 1. As an exploratory analysis of dynamics, max-normalized trajectories of the 1000 most abundant clonotypes were examined by PCA with hierarchical clustering. Separately sequenced CD4+ and CD8+ repertoires were used to assign the CD4 or CD8 phenotype of responding clones. TCRdb passed the public sequencing reads through fastp at Q25 and MiXCR, retaining productive beta sequences. When rows share a CDR3 protein, they turn into one entry using the most common DNA and genes. TCRdb's processing, not the authors' own work, is the source of the V and J calls. The sample data list roughly 450,000 distinct CDR3 sequences, and around a sixth of these were observed just once. The top ten constitute approximately 13% of the sample.

This clonotype has ten or more counts. The target of this receptor is not known. Within one base of it there is no much larger clone, and no base qualities were kept. Summary of the overall study and its limitations: The study included only a couple of mild cases, and larger cohorts that include severe cases with pre-infection samples were judged to be necessary. From day 15 to 85, contracting clones showed balanced CD4/CD8 phenotypes, whereas a second wave of clones that expanded from day 15 to 37 leaned towards CD4+. The detection of some responding clones in pre-infection memory suggests that pre-existing cross-reactive memory T cells joined the SARS-CoV-2 response. Contracting CD4+ clones turned up mainly in the CM and EM memory subsets, whereas EMRA was where CD8+ clones were enriched. The second-wave clones that peaked on day 37 were not confirmed to be SARS-CoV-2 specific.

Ficoll-Paque density gradient centrifugation was the method used to isolate PBMCs. This chain joins TRBV6-5 to TRBJ2-1; the D segment could be TRBD2, given 6 matching bases. Sequenced input: PBMCs or a T cell subset sorted from them (not recorded which). This clonotype was obtained from an adult woman who had mild COVID-19 (a few samples of this study predate the infection). The sample titles of this study are shuffled in the database, so cell type and time point are left out; the donor was told from shared clones. The sequenced DNA: TGTGCCAGCAGTGAAGACTTCGCGGGGAGCTCCTACAATGAGCAGTTCTTC. This encodes CASSEDFAGSSYNEQFF.